The T cell receptor (beta chain) under discussion was sequenced for a study of cytomegalovirus exposure and HLA in healthy donors. Study-wide results and limits: Most of the CMV-associated TCR beta chains (in a later analysis) appeared to be HLA-restricted.

13 Jbeta primers and 60 Vbeta primers were used for the PCR. Measured with immunoSEQ multiplex PCR; TCRdb has only the in-frame clones, and not every one. The table has approximately 140,000 clones, approximately 83% seen once. Regarding this clone: Its antigen is still unknown.

The CDR3 consists of 17 residues. Trimming took 1 base from V and 5 from J; bases not matched to a gene: 12. Germline V gives CDR1 SGHRS, CDR2 YFSETQ. The origin of this receptor is a girl aged 2-10 years in good health and CMV-seronegative. Sequenced sample: PBMCs. V is TRBV5-1 and J is TRBJ2-1; 7 bases are shared with TRBD1. The CDR3 DNA reads TGCGCCAGCAGCTTGTATGGTGGGCAGGGGGATAACAATGAGCAGTTCTTC. Amino acids: CASSLYGGQGDNNEQFF.